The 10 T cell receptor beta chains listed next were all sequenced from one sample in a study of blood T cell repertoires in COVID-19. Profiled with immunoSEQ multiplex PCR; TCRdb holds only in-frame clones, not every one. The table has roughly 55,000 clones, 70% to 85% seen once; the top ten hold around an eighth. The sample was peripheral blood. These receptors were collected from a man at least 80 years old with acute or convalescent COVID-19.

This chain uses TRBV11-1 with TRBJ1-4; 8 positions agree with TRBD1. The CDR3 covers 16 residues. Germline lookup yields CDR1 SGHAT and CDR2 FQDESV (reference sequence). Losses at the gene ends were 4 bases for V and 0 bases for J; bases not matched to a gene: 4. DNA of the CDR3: TGTGCCAGCAGCTCCGGACAGGGCGCAACTAATGAAAAACTGTTTTTT. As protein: CASSSGQGATNEKLFF.

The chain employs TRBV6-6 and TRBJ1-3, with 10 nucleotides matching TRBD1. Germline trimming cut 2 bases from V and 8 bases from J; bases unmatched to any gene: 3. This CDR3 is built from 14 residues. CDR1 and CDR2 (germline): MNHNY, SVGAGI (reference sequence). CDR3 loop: CASSYRDRGDTIYF. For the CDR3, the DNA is TGTGCCAGCAGTTACCGGGACAGGGGTGACACCATATATTTT.

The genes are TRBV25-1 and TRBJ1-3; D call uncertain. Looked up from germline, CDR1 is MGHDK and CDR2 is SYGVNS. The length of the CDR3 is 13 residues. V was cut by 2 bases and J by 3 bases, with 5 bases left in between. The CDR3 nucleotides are TGTGCCAGCAGTGAACGAGTTGGAAACACCATATATTTT. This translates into CASSERVGNTIYF.

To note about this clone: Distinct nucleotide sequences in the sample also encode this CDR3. CDR3 amino acids: CASSLPSGDYNEQFF. The DNA of the CDR3 is TGCGCCAGCAGCTTGCCTAGCGGTGATTACAATGAGCAGTTCTTC. The rearrangement links TRBV5-1 to TRBJ2-1; 7 bases are shared with TRBD2. Losses at the gene ends were 1 base for V and 4 bases for J; bases not matched to a gene: 5. Per the germline V gene, CDR1 is SGHRS and CDR2 is YFSETQ. This CDR3 region has 15 residues.

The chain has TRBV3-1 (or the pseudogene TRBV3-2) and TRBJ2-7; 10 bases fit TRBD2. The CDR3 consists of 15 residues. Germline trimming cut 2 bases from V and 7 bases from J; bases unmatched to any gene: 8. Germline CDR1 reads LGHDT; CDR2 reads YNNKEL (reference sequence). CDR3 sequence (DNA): TGTGCCAGCAGCCAACGAGCGGGAGGGCCAGTTGAGCAGTACTTC. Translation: CASSQRAGGPVEQYF.

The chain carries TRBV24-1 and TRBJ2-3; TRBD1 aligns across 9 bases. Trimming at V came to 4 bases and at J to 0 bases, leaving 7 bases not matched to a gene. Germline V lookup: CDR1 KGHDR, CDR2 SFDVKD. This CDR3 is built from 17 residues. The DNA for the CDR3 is TGTGCCACCAGTGAGTTGGGGACAGGGCTTAGCACAGATACGCAGTATTTT. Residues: CATSELGTGLSTDTQYF.

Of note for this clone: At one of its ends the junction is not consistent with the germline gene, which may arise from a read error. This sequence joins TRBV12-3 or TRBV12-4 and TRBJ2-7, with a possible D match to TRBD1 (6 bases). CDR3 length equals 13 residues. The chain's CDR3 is CASNLQGTYEQYF. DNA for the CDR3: TGTGCCAGCAATTTACAGGGTACCTACGAGCAGTACTTC.

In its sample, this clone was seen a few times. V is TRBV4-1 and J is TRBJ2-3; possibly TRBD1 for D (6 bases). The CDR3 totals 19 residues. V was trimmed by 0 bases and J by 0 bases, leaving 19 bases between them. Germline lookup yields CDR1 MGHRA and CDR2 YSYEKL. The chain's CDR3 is CASSQDRQGISSSTDTQYF. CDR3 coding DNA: TGCGCCAGCAGCCAAGATCGCCAGGGGATTTCTTCTAGCACAGATACGCAGTATTTT.

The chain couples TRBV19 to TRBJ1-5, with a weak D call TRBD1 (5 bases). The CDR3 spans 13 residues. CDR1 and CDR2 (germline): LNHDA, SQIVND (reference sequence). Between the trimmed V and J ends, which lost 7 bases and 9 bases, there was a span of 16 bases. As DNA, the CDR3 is TGTGCCAGTACCATGGGGGGTGGACGGCCCCAGCATTTT. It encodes CASTMGGGRPQHF.

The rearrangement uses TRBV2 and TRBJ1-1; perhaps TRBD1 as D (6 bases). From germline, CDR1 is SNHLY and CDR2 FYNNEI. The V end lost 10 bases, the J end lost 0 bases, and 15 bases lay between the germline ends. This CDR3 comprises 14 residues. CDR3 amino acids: CATTTTGMNTEAFF. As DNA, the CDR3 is TGTGCCACCACAACAACAGGGATGAACACTGAAGCTTTCTTT.